This TCR beta chain was captured by sequencing in a study of T cell repertoires in cytomegalovirus infection. Study context: An indication of both CMV infection and matching HLA type came from public TCR beta signatures. Regarding the study as a whole: The response measured ex vivo was dominated by TCR beta clonotypes (HLA-C-restricted and CMV-specific).

MiXCR, applied by TCRdb to the reads, yields one record per CDR3 protein. Here the sample spans some 100,000 distinct CDR3 sequences, 23% being singletons. This clonotype showed up many times. The antigen is unknown. Deletions cut 4 bases from V and 5 bases from J, with 11 bases between. The V gene's germline CDR1 is SGHVS and CDR2 FNYEAQ. The CDR3 is made up of 13 amino acids. The sequence came from a human donor in good health (CMV status not recorded). Some clones in this sample may be carry-over from other donors' samples. Source material: CD8+ T cells from PBMCs. The chain uses TRBV7-6 and TRBJ2-5, with a possible D match to TRBD2 (5 bases). In nucleotides, the CDR3 is TGTGCCAGCAGCTCGCGGTGGGAGGAGACCCAGTACTTC. Translating it yields CASSSRWEETQYF.